The source of this TCR beta chain is a study of glioma-infiltrating T cells. V lost 7 bases to trimming and J lost 6 bases, with 9 bases between them. CDR3 length equals 11 residues. The V gene's germline CDR1 is MNHNS and CDR2 SASEGT. This clonotype was observed a single time. It may be a read error: a sequence one base away is much more abundant. Amplification of TCR alpha and beta CDR3 regions from RNA used iRepertoire nested multiplex PCR. TCRdb re-derived calls from the multiplex PCR reads in MiXCR, one entry per CDR3 protein. This sample has 150,000 or so distinct CDR3 sequences, with around 42% found just once.

The sample consisted of glioma tissue, nonneoplastic brain tissue, or PBMCs (not recorded which). The chain uses TRBV6-1 and TRBJ1-2; D possibly corresponds to TRBD1 (6 bases). The source is a human donor with low-grade glioma or glioblastoma, undergoing nonglioma brain surgery, or in good health (not recorded which). CDR3 sequence reads: CASINRDGYTF. The CDR3 DNA reads as TGTGCCAGCATTAACAGGGATGGCTACACCTTC.